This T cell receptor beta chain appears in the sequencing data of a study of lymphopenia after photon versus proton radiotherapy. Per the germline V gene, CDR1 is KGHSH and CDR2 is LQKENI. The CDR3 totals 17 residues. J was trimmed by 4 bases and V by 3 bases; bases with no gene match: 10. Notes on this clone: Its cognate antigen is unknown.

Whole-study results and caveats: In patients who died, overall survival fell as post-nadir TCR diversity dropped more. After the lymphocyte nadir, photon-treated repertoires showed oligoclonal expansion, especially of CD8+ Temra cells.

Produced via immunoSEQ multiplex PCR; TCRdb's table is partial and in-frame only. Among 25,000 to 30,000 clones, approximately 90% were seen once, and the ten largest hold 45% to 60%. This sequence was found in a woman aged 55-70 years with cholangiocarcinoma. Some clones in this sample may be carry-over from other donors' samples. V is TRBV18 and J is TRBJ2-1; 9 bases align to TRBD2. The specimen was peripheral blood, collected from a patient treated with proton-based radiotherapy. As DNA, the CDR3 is TGTGCCAGCTCACCCGCGGGGGGGCGGGAGACTTACAATGAGCAGTTCTTC. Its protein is CASSPAGGRETYNEQFF.